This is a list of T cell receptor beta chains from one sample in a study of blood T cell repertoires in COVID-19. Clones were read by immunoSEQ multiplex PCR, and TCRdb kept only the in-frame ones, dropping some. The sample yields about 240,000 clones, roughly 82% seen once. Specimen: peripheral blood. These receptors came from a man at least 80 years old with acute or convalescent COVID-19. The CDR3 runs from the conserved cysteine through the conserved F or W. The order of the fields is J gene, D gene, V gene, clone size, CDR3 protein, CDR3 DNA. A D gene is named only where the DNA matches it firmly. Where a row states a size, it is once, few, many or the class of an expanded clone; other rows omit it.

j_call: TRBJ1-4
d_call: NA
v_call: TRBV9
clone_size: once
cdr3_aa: CASSPQGRAVSEKLFF
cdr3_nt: TGTGCCAGCAGCCCGCAAGGGAGGGCCGTAAGTGAAAAACTGTTTTTT

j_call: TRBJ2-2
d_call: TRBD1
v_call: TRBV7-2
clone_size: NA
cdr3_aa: CASSLGVRGRKTGELFF
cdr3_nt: TGTGCCAGCAGCTTAGGGGTCAGGGGGCGTAAGACCGGGGAGCTGTTTTTT

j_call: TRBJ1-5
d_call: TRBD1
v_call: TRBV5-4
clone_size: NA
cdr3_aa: CASSLQGAEKPQHF
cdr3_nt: TGTGCCAGCAGCTTACAGGGGGCGGAAAAGCCCCAGCATTTT

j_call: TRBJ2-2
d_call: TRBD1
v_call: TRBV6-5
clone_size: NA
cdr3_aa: CASSQLTGVSGELFF
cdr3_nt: TGTGCCAGCAGTCAGCTGACAGGGGTCTCCGGGGAGCTGTTTTTT

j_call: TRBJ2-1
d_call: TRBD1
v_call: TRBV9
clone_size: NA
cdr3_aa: CASSPTGTFSYNEQFF
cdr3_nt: TGTGCCAGCAGCCCGACAGGGACCTTCTCCTACAATGAGCAGTTCTTC

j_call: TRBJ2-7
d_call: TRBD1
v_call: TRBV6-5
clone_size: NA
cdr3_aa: CASRRTGGEYEQYF
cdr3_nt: TGTGCCAGCAGGAGAACAGGGGGCGAATACGAGCAGTACTTC

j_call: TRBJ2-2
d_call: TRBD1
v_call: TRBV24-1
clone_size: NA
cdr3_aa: CATSDPPGQGGTGELFF
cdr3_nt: TGTGCCACCAGTGATCCCCCGGGACAGGGTGGCACCGGGGAGCTGTTTTTT

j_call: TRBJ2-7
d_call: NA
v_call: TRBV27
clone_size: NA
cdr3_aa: CATKLDTSLHF
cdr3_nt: TGTGCCACCAAATTAGATACGAGTTTGCACTTC

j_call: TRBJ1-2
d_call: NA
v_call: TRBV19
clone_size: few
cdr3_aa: CARIARTDLYGYTF
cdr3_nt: TGTGCCAGGATTGCTAGGACAGACCTCTATGGCTACACCTTC

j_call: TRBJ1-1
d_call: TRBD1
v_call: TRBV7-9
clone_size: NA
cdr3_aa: CASSPGTGVNTEAFF
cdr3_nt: TGTGCCAGCAGCCCAGGGACAGGGGTGAACACTGAAGCTTTCTTT

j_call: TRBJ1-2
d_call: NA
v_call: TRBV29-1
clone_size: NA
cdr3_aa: CSAGGDHGYTF
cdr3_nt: TGCAGCGCCGGGGGGGATCATGGCTACACCTTC

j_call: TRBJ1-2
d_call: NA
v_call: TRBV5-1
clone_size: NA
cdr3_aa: CASSTEQDGYTF
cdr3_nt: TGCGCCAGCAGCACGGAACAGGATGGCTACACCTTC

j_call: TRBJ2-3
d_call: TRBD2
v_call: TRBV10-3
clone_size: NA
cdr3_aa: CAISEGLAGAGTQYF
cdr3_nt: TGTGCCATCAGTGAGGGACTAGCGGGAGCTGGTACGCAGTATTTT

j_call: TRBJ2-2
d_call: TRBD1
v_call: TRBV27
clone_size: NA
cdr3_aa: CASSSQGPNTGELFF
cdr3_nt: TGTGCCAGCAGTTCACAGGGGCCGAACACCGGGGAGCTGTTTTTT

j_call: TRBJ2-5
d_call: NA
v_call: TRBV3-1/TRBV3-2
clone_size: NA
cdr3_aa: CASSQDRKGGPETQYF
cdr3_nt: TGTGCCAGCAGCCAAGATCGGAAGGGAGGCCCGGAGACCCAGTACTTC

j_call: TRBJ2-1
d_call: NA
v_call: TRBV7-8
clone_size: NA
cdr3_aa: CASSLAGAGASYNEQFF
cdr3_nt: TGTGCCAGCAGCTTAGCGGGGGCGGGGGCCTCCTACAATGAGCAGTTCTTC

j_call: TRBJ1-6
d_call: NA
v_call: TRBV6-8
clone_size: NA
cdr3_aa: CASIYPGLRSPLHF
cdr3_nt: TGTGCCAGCATCTACCCAGGTCTCCGATCACCCCTCCACTTT

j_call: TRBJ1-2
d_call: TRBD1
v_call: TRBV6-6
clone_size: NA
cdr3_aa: CASSSRQGGYGYTF
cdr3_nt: TGTGCCAGCAGTTCCCGACAGGGAGGCTATGGCTACACCTTC

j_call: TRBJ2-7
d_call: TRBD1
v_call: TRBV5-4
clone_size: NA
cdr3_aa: CASSDGDRGLTYEQYF
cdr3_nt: TGTGCCAGCAGCGACGGGGACAGGGGGCTAACCTACGAGCAGTACTTC

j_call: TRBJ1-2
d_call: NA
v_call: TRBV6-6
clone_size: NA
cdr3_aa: CASSLDTTVAGEYGYTF
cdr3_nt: TGTGCCAGCAGTCTCGATACGACAGTCGCGGGAGAGTATGGCTACACCTTC

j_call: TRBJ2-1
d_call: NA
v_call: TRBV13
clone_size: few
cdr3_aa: CASSSAGSLGEQFF
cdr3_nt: TGTGCCAGCAGCTCGGCGGGCTCCCTCGGGGAGCAGTTCTTC

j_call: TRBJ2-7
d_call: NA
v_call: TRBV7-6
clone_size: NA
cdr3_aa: CASSLVADSSYEQYF
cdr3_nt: TGTGCCAGCAGCTTAGTAGCGGATAGCTCCTACGAGCAGTACTTC

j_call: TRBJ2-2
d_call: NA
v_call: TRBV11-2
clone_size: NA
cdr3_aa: CASSPRAGTGELFF
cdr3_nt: TGTGCCAGCAGCCCAAGGGCGGGCACCGGGGAGCTGTTTTTT

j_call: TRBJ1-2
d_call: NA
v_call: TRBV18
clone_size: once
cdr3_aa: CASSSTRGYTF
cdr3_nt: TGTGCCAGCTCATCAACGCGAGGCTACACCTTC

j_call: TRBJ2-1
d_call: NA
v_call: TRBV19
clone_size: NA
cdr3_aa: CASRTGQYNEQFF
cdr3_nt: TGTGCCAGTAGGACCGGACAGTACAATGAGCAGTTCTTC

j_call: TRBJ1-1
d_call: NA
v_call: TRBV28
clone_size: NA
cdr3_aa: CASRLDTEAFF
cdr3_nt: TGTGCCAGCAGACTTGACACTGAAGCTTTCTTT

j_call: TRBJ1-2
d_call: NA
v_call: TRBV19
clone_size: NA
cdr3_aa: CASSSRGQPYGYTF
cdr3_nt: TGTGCCAGTAGTAGCAGAGGACAGCCTTATGGCTACACCTTC

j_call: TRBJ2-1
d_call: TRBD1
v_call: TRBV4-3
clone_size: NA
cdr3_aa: CASSLGQGSYNEQFF
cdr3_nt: TGCGCCAGCAGCCTGGGACAGGGCTCCTACAATGAGCAGTTCTTC

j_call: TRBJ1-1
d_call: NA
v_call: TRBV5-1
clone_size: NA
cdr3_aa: CASSLGQFDTEAFF
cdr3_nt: TGCGCCAGCAGCTTGGGGCAGTTTGACACTGAAGCTTTCTTT

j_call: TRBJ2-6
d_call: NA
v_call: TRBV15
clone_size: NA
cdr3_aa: CATSRGQGISGANVLTF
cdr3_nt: TGTGCCACCAGCAGGGGGCAGGGTATCTCTGGGGCCAACGTCCTGACTTTC

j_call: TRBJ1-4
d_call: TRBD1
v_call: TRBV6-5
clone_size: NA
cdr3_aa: CASSLDRVTNEKLFF
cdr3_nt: TGTGCCAGCAGTTTGGACAGGGTAACTAATGAAAAACTGTTTTTT

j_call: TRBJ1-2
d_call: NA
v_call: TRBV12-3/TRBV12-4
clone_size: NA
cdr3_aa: CASSLAGNGYTF
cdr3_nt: TGTGCCAGCAGTTTGGCAGGGAATGGCTACACCTTC

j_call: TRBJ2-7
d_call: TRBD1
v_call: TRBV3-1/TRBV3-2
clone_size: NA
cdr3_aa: CASSPTGQDLTYEQYF
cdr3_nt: TGTGCCAGCAGCCCCACGGGACAGGACTTAACCTACGAGCAGTACTTC

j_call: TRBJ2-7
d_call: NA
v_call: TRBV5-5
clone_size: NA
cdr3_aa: CASSFQAQTYEQYF
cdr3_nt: TGTGCCAGCAGCTTCCAGGCGCAGACCTACGAGCAGTACTTC

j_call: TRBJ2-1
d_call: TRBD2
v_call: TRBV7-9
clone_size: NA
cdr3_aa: CASSSSSGGLDEQFF
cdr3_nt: TGTGCCAGCAGCTCGTCTAGCGGGGGGCTTGATGAGCAGTTCTTC

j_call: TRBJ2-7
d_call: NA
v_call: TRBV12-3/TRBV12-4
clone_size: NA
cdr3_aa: CASSPGPAGEQYF
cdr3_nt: TGTGCCAGCAGTCCCGGGCCGGCGGGAGAGCAGTACTTC

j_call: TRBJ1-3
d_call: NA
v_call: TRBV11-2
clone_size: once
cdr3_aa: CASSPRPGSGNTIYF
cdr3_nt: TGTGCCAGCAGCCCGAGACCAGGGTCCGGAAACACCATATATTTT

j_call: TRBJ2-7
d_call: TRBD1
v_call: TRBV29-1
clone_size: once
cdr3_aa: CSVEVGTGTAYEQYF
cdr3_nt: TGCAGCGTTGAAGTGGGGACAGGGACGGCCTACGAGCAGTACTTC

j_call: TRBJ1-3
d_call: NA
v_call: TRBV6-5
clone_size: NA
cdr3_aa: CASRSSGDSGNTIYF
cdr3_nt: TGTGCCAGCAGGAGTTCGGGGGACTCTGGAAACACCATATATTTT

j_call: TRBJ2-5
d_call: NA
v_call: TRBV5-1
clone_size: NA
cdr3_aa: CASSLDGEETQYF
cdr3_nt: TGCGCCAGCAGCTTGGACGGGGAAGAGACCCAGTACTTC